The present entry profiles one T cell receptor (beta chain) with its context. This sample was taken from a study of shared clonotypes between healthy human individuals. Germline CDR1 LNHDA, CDR2 SQIVND (reference sequence). Trimming removed 7 bases from V and 1 base from J, with 20 bases in between. The CDR3 has 17 amino acids. Libraries were prepared by immunoSEQ multiplex PCR; TCRdb keeps only in-frame clonotypes and omits some of them. Of about 1.5 million clones listed, 98% were seen once; the top ten hold roughly 0.42%. Sequenced material: naive CD4+ T cells sorted from blood. Subset defined: CD45RA+ positively selected. V is TRBV19 and J is TRBJ1-5; D may be TRBD1 (5 bases). This receptor was taken from a man aged 25-45 years in good health. The CDR3 nucleotides are TGTGCCAGTAACATGGCAGGGAGCCCCCTAAGCAATCAGCCCCAGCATTTT. This gives the protein CASNMAGSPLSNQPQHF.